Listed below are T cell receptor beta chains from one sample, sequenced in a study of T-cell memory formation after mild COVID-19. TCRdb reprocessed the 5' RACE reads via MiXCR and lists one record per CDR3 protein. The sample consists of about 350,000 distinct CDR3 sequences, approximately 15% of them appearing once. Sequencing used PBMCs or a T cell subset sorted from them (not recorded which). These receptors originate from a man aged 18 to 30 who had mild COVID-19 (a few samples of this study predate the infection). Cell type and time point are not known. CDR3s include the opening cysteine and the closing phenylalanine or tryptophan. Fields, in order: D gene, clone size, J gene, V gene, CDR3 protein, CDR3 DNA. The D gene is left open where the match is weak. Expanded clones are given a class, and other clones once, few, many or no size at all.

d_call: NA; clone_size: few; j_call: TRBJ2-2; v_call: TRBV7-3; cdr3_aa: CASSTRLANTGELFF; cdr3_nt: TGTGCCAGCAGCACGCGACTTGCGAACACCGGGGAGCTGTTTTTT
d_call: NA; clone_size: NA; j_call: TRBJ1-4; v_call: TRBV7-2; cdr3_aa: CASSLYGGFTNEKLFF; cdr3_nt: TGTGCCAGCAGCTTATATGGAGGGTTCACTAATGAAAAACTGTTTTTT
d_call: NA; clone_size: many; j_call: TRBJ2-7; v_call: TRBV5-1; cdr3_aa: CASSLSGYSYEQYF; cdr3_nt: TGCGCCAGCAGCTTGAGTGGTTACTCCTACGAGCAGTACTTC
d_call: TRBD1; clone_size: NA; j_call: TRBJ1-1; v_call: TRBV6-2/TRBV6-3; cdr3_aa: CASSQGVTEAFF; cdr3_nt: TGTGCCAGCAGCCAGGGGGTCACTGAAGCTTTCTTT
d_call: NA; clone_size: NA; j_call: TRBJ1-1; v_call: TRBV12-3/TRBV12-4; cdr3_aa: CASRETGNTEAFF; cdr3_nt: TGTGCCAGCAGGGAAACAGGGAACACTGAAGCTTTCTTT
d_call: TRBD2; clone_size: few; j_call: TRBJ2-1; v_call: TRBV5-1; cdr3_aa: CASSPVGLAGSRVINEQFF; cdr3_nt: TGCGCCAGCAGCCCGGTTGGACTAGCGGGGAGTCGAGTGATCAATGAGCAGTTCTTC
d_call: NA; clone_size: few; j_call: TRBJ2-5; v_call: TRBV6-1; cdr3_aa: CASSELRDTQYF; cdr3_nt: TGTGCCAGCAGTGAGCTCCGGGACACCCAGTACTTC
d_call: NA; clone_size: few; j_call: TRBJ1-1; v_call: TRBV5-1; cdr3_aa: CASSLASMGVGTEAFF; cdr3_nt: TGCGCCAGCAGCTTGGCCTCTATGGGAGTGGGCACTGAAGCTTTCTTT
d_call: TRBD1; clone_size: NA; j_call: TRBJ1-6; v_call: TRBV20-1; cdr3_aa: CSAPGQGWVPLHF; cdr3_nt: TGCAGTGCCCCGGGACAGGGTTGGGTTCCCCTCCACTTT
d_call: NA; clone_size: NA; j_call: TRBJ2-2; v_call: TRBV11-3; cdr3_aa: CASSFRQADTGELFF; cdr3_nt: TGTGCCAGCAGCTTCCGACAGGCGGATACCGGGGAGCTGTTTTTT
d_call: TRBD1; clone_size: many; j_call: TRBJ2-5; v_call: TRBV4-3; cdr3_aa: CASSQTWGTGVQETQYF; cdr3_nt: TGCGCCAGCAGCCAAACCTGGGGGACAGGGGTACAAGAGACCCAGTACTTC
d_call: TRBD2; clone_size: many; j_call: TRBJ2-5; v_call: TRBV5-1; cdr3_aa: CASSLWASGGEETQYF; cdr3_nt: TGCGCCAGCAGCTTGTGGGCTAGCGGGGGCGAAGAGACCCAGTACTTC
d_call: NA; clone_size: NA; j_call: TRBJ2-6; v_call: TRBV7-8; cdr3_aa: CASSLKISGANVLTF; cdr3_nt: TGTGCCAGCAGCCTTAAAATCTCTGGGGCCAACGTCCTGACTTTC
d_call: NA; clone_size: NA; j_call: TRBJ2-2; v_call: TRBV24-1; cdr3_aa: CATSDRPGGLTGELFF; cdr3_nt: TGTGCCACCAGTGATCGGCCGGGGGGCTTGACCGGGGAGCTGTTTTTT
d_call: TRBD1; clone_size: many; j_call: TRBJ1-5; v_call: TRBV5-6; cdr3_aa: CASSPPGGTGRVQPQHF; cdr3_nt: TGTGCCAGCAGCCCTCCCGGCGGGACAGGCCGAGTTCAGCCCCAGCATTTT
d_call: NA; clone_size: once; j_call: TRBJ1-2; v_call: TRBV7-2; cdr3_aa: CASSWGSPDYGYTF; cdr3_nt: TGTGCCAGCAGCTGGGGATCCCCTGACTATGGCTACACCTTC
d_call: NA; clone_size: few; j_call: TRBJ2-7; v_call: TRBV19; cdr3_aa: CASSLTQGSEQYF; cdr3_nt: TGTGCCAGTAGTCTCACCCAGGGTTCAGAGCAGTACTTC
d_call: NA; clone_size: NA; j_call: TRBJ2-7; v_call: TRBV12-3/TRBV12-4; cdr3_aa: CASSSPASYEQYF; cdr3_nt: TGTGCCAGCAGTTCACCCGCTTCCTACGAGCAGTACTTC
d_call: TRBD1; clone_size: NA; j_call: TRBJ2-1; v_call: TRBV10-3; cdr3_aa: CAITNSDRGSNEQFF; cdr3_nt: TGTGCCATCACCAACTCGGACAGGGGATCCAATGAGCAGTTCTTC
d_call: TRBD2; clone_size: NA; j_call: TRBJ2-1; v_call: TRBV11-1; cdr3_aa: CASSTPPGGAGLLDEQFF; cdr3_nt: TGTGCCAGCAGCACCCCCCCCGGGGGGGCAGGACTTTTGGATGAGCAGTTCTTC